This T cell receptor (beta chain) was recorded in a study of shared clonotypes between healthy human individuals. The CDR3 is 12 residues long. Looked up from germline, CDR1 is WNHNN and CDR2 is SYGVQD (reference sequence). Deletions cut 2 bases from V and 8 bases from J, with 7 bases between. Running of the assay took place at deep level. Repertoires were generated with immunoSEQ multiplex PCR, while TCRdb's copy carries only in-frame clones and drops some. Of around 440,000 clones listed, more than 70% are singletons. The sequence derives from a woman in her forties in good health. Some clones in this sample may be carry-over from other donors' samples. The chain uses TRBV10-1 and TRBJ2-1; no reliable D call. The source material was PBMCs. The CDR3 DNA is TGCGCCAGCAGTGAGCCCGGGTATGAGCAGTTCTTC. Translating gives CASSEPGYEQFF.